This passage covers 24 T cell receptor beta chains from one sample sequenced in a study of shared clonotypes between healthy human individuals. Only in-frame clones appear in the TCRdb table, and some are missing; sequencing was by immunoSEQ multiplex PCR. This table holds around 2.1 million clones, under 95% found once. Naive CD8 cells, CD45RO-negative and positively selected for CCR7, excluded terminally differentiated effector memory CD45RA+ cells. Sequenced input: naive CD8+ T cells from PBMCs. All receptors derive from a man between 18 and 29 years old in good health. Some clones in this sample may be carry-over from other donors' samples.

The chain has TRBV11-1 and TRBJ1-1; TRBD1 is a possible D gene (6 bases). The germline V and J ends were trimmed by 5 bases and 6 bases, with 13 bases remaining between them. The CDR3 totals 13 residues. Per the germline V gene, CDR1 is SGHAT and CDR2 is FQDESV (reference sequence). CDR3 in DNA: TGTGCCAGCAGCCGACGGGGGGCGCCTGAAGCTTTCTTT. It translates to CASSRRGAPEAFF.

The CDR3 DNA follows: TGTGCCAGCAGCAAAACAACGCGCGGGACAGCACACACCGGGGAGCTGTTTTTT. As protein: CASSKTTRGTAHTGELFF. The chain couples TRBV28 to TRBJ2-2, with D perhaps matching TRBD1 (7 bases). Germline values: CDR1 MDHEN, CDR2 SYDVKM. The CDR3 has 18 residues. V lost 6 bases and J lost 3, with 23 bases in between. The full variable domain, completed using reference TRBV28 and TRBJ2-2, is DVKVTQSSRYLVKRTGEKVFLECVQDMDHENMFWYRQDPGLGLRLIYFSYDVKMKEKGDIPEGYSVSREKKERFSLILESASTNQTSMYLCASSKTTRGTAHTGELFFGEGSRLTVL.

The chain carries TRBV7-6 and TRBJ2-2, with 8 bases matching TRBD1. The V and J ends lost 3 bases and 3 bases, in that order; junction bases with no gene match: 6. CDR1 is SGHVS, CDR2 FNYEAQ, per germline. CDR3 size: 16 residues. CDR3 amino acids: CASSFLDREDTGELFF. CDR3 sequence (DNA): TGTGCCAGCAGCTTCCTGGACAGGGAGGACACCGGGGAGCTGTTTTTT.

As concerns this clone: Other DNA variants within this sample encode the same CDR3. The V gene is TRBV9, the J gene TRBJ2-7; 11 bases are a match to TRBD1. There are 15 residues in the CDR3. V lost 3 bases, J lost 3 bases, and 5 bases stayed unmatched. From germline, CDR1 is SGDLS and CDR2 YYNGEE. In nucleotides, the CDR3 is TGTGCCAGCAGCGAGGGGACAGGGGGAGGCTACGAGCAGTACTTC. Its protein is CASSEGTGGGYEQYF.

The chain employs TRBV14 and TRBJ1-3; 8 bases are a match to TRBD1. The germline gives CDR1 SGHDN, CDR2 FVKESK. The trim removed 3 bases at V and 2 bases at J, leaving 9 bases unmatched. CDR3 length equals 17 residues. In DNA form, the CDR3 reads TGTGCCAGCAGCCATACCGGGACAGGCGGACCTGGAAACACCATATATTTT. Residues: CASSHTGTGGPGNTIYF.

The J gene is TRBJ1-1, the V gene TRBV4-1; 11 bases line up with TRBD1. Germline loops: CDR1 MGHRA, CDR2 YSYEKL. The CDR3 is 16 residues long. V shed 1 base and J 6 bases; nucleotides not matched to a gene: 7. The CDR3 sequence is CASSQAPGQGVPEAFF. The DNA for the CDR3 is TGCGCCAGCAGCCAAGCCCCGGGACAGGGGGTTCCTGAAGCTTTCTTT.

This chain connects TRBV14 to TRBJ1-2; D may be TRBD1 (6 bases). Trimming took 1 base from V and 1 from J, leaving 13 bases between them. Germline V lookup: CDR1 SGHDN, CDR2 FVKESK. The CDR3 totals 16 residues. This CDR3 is CASSQGATGVNYGYTF. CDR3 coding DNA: TGTGCCAGCAGCCAAGGGGCGACAGGAGTTAACTATGGCTACACCTTC.

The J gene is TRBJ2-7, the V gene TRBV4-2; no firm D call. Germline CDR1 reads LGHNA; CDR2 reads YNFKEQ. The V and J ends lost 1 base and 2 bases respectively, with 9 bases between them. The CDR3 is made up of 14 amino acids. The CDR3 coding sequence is TGTGCCAGCAGCCAAGGCGTTAGAACCTACGAGCAGTACTTC. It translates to CASSQGVRTYEQYF.

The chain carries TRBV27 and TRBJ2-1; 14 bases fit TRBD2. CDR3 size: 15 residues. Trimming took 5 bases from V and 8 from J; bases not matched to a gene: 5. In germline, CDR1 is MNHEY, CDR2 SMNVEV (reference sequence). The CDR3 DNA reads TGTGCCAGCAGTAGGACTAGCGGGAGGAGAGATGAGCAGTTCTTC. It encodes CASSRTSGRRDEQFF.

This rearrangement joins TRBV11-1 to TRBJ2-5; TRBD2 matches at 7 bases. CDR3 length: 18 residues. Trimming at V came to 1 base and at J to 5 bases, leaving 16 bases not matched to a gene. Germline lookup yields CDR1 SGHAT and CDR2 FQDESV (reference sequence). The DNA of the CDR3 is TGTGCCAGCAGCTTAGTAGAGCGGGACGAAAAGTCCAAGGAGACCCAGTACTTC. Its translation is CASSLVERDEKSKETQYF. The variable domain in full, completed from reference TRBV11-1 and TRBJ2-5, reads EAEVAQSPRYKITEKSQAVAFWCDPISGHATLYWYRQILGQGPELLVQFQDESVVDDSQLPKDRFSAERLKGVDSTLKIQPAELGDSAMYLCASSLVERDEKSKETQYFGPGTRLLVL.

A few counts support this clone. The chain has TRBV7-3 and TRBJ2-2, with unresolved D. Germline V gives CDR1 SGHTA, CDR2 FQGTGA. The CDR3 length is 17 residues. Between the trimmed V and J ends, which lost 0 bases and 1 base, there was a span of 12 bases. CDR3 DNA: TGTGCCAGCAGCTTAACGCCGGTCAGGCAGAACACCGGGGAGCTGTTTTTT. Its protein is CASSLTPVRQNTGELFF.

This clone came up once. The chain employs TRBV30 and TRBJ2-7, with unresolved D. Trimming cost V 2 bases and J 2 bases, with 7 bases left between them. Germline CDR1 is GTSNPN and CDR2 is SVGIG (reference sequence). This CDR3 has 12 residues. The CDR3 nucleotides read TGTGCCTGGAGTAATGGACCCTACGAGCAGTACTTC. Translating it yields CAWSNGPYEQYF.

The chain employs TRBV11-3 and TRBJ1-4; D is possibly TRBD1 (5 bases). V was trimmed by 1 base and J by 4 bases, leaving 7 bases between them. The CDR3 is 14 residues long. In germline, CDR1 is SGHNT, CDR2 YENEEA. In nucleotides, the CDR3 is TGTGCCAGCAGCTTAGGGCAGGGTAATGAAAAACTGTTTTTT. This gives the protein CASSLGQGNEKLFF.

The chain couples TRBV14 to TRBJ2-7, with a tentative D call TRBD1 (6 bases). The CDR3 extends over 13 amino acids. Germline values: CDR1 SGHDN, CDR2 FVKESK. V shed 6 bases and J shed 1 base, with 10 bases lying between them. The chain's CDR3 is CASRLRGSYEQYF. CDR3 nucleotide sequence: TGTGCCAGCAGGCTCAGGGGATCCTACGAGCAGTACTTC.

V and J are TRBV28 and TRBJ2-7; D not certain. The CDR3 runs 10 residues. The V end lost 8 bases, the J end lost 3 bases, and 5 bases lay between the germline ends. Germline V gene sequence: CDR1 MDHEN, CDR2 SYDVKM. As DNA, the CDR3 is TGTGCCAGCGGGATCTACGAGCAGTACTTC. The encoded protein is CASGIYEQYF.

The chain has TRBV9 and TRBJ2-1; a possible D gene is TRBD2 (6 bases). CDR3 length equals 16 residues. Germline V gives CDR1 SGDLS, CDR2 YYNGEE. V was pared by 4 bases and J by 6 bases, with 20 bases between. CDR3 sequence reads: CASSPWAREVGNEQFF. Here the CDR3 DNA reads TGTGCCAGCAGCCCTTGGGCCAGGGAGGTGGGCAATGAGCAGTTCTTC.

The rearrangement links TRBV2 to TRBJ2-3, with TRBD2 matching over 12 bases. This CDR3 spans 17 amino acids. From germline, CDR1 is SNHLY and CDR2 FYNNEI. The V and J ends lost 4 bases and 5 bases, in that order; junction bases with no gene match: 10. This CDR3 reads CASSVSLAGGPGDTQYF. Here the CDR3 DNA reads TGTGCCAGCAGTGTTAGTCTAGCGGGAGGGCCAGGAGATACGCAGTATTTT. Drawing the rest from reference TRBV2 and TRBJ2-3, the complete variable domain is EPEVTQTPSHQVTQMGQEVILRCVPISNHLYFYWYRQILGQKVEFLVSFYNNEISEKSEIFDDQFSVERPDGSNFTLKIRSTKLEDSAMYFCASSVSLAGGPGDTQYFGPGTRLTVL.

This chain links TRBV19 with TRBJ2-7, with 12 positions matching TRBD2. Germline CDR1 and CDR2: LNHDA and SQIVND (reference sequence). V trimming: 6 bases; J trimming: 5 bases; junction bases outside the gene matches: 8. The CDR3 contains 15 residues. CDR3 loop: CASRLLAGGFHEQYF. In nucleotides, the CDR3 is TGTGCCAGTAGGCTACTAGCGGGAGGATTTCACGAGCAGTACTTC.

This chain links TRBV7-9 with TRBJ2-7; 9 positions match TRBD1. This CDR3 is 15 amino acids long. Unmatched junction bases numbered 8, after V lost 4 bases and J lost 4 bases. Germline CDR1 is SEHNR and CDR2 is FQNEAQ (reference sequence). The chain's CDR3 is CASSSRTGVGYEQYF. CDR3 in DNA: TGTGCCAGCAGCTCGCGGACAGGGGTGGGGTACGAGCAGTACTTC.

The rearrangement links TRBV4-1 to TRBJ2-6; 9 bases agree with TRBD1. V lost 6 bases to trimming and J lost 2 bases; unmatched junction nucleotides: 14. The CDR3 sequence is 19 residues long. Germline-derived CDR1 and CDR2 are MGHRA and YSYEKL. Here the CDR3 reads CASRPITGQGVTGANVLTF. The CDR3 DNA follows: TGCGCCAGCAGACCTATTACGGGACAGGGAGTTACTGGGGCCAACGTCCTGACTTTC.

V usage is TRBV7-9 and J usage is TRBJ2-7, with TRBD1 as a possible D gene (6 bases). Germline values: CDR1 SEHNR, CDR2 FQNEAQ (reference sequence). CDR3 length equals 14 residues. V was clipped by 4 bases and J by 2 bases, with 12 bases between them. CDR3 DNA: TGTGCCAGCAGCTCCGGGACACCAGCCTACGAGCAGTACTTC. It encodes CASSSGTPAYEQYF.

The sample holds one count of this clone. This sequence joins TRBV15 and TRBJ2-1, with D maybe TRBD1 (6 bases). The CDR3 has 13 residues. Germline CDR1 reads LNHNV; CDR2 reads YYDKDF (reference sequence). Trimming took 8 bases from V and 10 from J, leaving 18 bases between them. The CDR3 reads CATGGRGLGEQFF. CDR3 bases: TGTGCCACCGGAGGAAGGGGGTTAGGAGAGCAGTTCTTC. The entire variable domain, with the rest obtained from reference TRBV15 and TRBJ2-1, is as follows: DAMVIQNPRYQVTQFGKPVTLSCSQTLNHNVMYWYQQKSSQAPKLLFHYYDKDFNNEADTPDNFQSRRPNTSFCFLDIRSPGLGDTAMYLCATGGRGLGEQFFGPGTRLTVL.

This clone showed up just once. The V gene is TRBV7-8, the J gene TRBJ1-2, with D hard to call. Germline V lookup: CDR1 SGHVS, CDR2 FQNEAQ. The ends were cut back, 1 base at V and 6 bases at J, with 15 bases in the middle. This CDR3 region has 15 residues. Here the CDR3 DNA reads TGTGCCAGCAGCTTAGTATTTTCAGCCTCGAATGGCTACACCTTC. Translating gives CASSLVFSASNGYTF.

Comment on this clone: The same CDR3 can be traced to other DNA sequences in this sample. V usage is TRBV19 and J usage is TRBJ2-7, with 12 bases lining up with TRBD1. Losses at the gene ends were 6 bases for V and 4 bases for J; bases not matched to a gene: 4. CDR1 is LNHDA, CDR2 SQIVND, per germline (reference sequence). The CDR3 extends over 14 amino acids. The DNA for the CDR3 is TGTGCCAGTAGCCCGGGACAGGGGGCTTACGAGCAGTACTTC. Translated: CASSPGQGAYEQYF.